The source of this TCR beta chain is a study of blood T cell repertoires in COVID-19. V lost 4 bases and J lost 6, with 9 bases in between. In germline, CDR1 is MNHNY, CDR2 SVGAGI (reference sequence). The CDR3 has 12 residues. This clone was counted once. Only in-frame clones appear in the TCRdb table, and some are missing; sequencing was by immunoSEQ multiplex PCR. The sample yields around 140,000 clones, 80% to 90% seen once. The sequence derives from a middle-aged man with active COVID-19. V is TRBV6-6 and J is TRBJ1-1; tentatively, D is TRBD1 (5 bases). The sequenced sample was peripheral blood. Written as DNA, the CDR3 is TGTGCCAGCAGTTGGAGGGGTCCTGAAGCTTTCTTT. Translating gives CASSWRGPEAFF.